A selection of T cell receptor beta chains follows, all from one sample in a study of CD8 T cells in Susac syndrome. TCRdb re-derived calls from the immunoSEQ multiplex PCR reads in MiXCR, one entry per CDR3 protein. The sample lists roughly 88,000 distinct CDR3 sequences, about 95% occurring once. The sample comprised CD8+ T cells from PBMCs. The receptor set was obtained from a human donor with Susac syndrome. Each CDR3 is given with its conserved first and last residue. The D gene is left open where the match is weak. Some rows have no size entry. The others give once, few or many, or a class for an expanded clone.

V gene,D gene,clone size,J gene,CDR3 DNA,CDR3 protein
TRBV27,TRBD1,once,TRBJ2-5,TGTGCCAGCAGTTCCCCCGGGACAGGGAGAGAGACCCAGTACTTC,CASSSPGTGRETQYF
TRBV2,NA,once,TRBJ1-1,TGTGCCAGCAGCCCCGGTAGCGGCGCTGAAGCTTTCTTT,CASSPGSGAEAFF
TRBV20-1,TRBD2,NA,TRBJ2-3,TGCAGTGCTAGTAGGCGGGAGGGCCCAGATACGCAGTATTTT,CSASRREGPDTQYF
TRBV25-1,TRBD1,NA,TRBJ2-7,TGTGCCAGCACCCAGGGGGTCTCCTACGAGCAGTACTTC,CASTQGVSYEQYF
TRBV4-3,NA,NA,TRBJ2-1,TGCGCCAGCAGCGGGGGCTACTACAATGAGCAGTTCTTC,CASSGGYYNEQFF
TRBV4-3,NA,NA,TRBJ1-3,TGCGCCAGCAGCCAAGATAGGTTCGTCGGATCTGGAAACACCATATATTTT,CASSQDRFVGSGNTIYF
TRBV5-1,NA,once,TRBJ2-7,TGCGCCAGCAGTGGGAATGTGGCCTACGAGCAGTACTTC,CASSGNVAYEQYF
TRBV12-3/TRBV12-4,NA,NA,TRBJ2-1,TGTGCCAGCAGACCAGGGGGACTATACAATGAGCAGTTCTTC,CASRPGGLYNEQFF
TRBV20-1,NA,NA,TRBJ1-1,TGCAGCCAAGTCGTCATGAACACTGAAGCTTTCTTT,CSQVVMNTEAFF
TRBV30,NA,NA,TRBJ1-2,TGTGCCTGGAGTACCTGGGACACAGATAACTATGGCTACACCTTC,CAWSTWDTDNYGYTF
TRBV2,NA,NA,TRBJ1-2,TGTGCCAGCCGAGGGCTAGGGAACTATGGCTACACCTTC,CASRGLGNYGYTF
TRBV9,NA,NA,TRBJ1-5,TGTGCCAGCAGCGGAGAGGGGTCGCCGTATCAGCCCCAGCATTTT,CASSGEGSPYQPQHF
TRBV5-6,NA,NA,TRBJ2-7,TGTGCCAGCAGCCCGTACATCCGGACCTACGAGCAGTACTTC,CASSPYIRTYEQYF
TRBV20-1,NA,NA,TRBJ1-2,TGCAGTGCTCCGTTGATTGGCTACACCTTC,CSAPLIGYTF
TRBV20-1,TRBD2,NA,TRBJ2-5,TGCAGTGCTAGAGATTATCGGCGGGAGGACGGTGAGACCCAGTACTTC,CSARDYRREDGETQYF
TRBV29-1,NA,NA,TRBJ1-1,TGCAGCGTTGCACAGGGCACTGAAGCTTTCTTT,CSVAQGTEAFF
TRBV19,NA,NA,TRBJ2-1,TGTGCCAGTAGTACAGGGATCTACAATGAGCAGTTCTTC,CASSTGIYNEQFF
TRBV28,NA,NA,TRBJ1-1,TGTGCCAGCACCCGGAATCCGACTGAAGCTTTCTTT,CASTRNPTEAFF
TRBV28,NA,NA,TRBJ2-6,TGTGCCAGCAGCCCACCTGACAAACCCACTGGGGCCAACGTCCTGACTTTC,CASSPPDKPTGANVLTF
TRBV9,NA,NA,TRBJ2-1,TGTGCCAGCAGCGTAGATTTGGGAAACAATGAGCAGTTCTTC,CASSVDLGNNEQFF
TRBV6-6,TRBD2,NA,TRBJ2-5,TGTGCCAGCAGTTACACTAGCGGGAGGCAGGAGACCCAGTACTTC,CASSYTSGRQETQYF
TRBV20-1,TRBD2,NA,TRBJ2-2,TGCAGTGCTAGAGGACTAGCGGGAGGTCGAACCGGGGAGCTGTTTTTT,CSARGLAGGRTGELFF
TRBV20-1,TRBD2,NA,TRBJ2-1,TGCAGTGTCTTTAGGGGGAGCGGGAGGGCCCCATACAATGAGCAGTTCTTC,CSVFRGSGRAPYNEQFF
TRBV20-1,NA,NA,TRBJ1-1,TGCAGTGCTAGAGCAGCAGGGATGATATACACTGAAGCTTTCTTT,CSARAAGMIYTEAFF
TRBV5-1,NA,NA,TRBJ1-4,TGCGCCAGCAGCTTGGAGGGAGAACTGTTTTTT,CASSLEGELFF
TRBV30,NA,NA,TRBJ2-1,TGTGCCTGGAGTGTCAATGTTCTCGAGCAGTTCTTC,CAWSVNVLEQFF
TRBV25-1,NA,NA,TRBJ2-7,TGTGCCAGCAGTGATGGGGACAACTACGGCGAGCAGTACTTC,CASSDGDNYGEQYF
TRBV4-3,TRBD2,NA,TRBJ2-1,TGCGCCAGCAGCCGGACTAGGAGAGATGAGCAGTTCTTC,CASSRTRRDEQFF
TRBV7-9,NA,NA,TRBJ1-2,TGTGCCAGCAGCTCTCGACAGGACGCTAACTATGGCTACACCTTC,CASSSRQDANYGYTF
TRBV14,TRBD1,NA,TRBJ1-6,TGTGCCAGCAGCCAAGAAAGGAGACAGGGGTTCGTAAGAAGGCCTCCGATCCTTTCCCACTTT,CASSQERRQGFVRRPPILSHF
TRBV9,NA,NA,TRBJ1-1,TGTGCCAGCAGCGTAGAAGAACAGGGTGAAGCTTTCTTT,CASSVEEQGEAFF
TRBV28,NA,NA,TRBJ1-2,TGTGCCAGCAGAATGCCCGGGACGGCGGCCGGCTACACCTTC,CASRMPGTAAGYTF
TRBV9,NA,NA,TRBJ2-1,TGTGCCAGCAGCGTAGGGGCGGGATCGGCCTACGGTGAGCAGTTCTTC,CASSVGAGSAYGEQFF
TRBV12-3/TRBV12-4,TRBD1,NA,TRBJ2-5,TGTGCCAGCAGTTCGGACAGGGGGCGGGAGACCCAGTACTTC,CASSSDRGRETQYF
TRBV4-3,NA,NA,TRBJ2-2,TGCGCCAGCAGCCAAACCACAGGGACCGGGGAGCTGTTTTTT,CASSQTTGTGELFF
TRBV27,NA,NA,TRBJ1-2,TGTGCCACCCAGAGTAACTATGGCTACACCTTC,CATQSNYGYTF
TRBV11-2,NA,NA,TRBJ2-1,TGTGCCAGCAGCTTAGCTGCGAACCCCTACAATGAGCAGTTCTTC,CASSLAANPYNEQFF
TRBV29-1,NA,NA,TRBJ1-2,TGCAGCGTTGTAGTGCACTATTATGGCTACACCTTC,CSVVVHYYGYTF
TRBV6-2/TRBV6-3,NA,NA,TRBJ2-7,TGTGCCAGCAGCTTTCAGGGTTACGAGCAGTACTTC,CASSFQGYEQYF
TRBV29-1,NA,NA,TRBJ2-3,TGCAGCGTTGATGGGTCTCGGGGCTACACAGATACGCAGTATTTT,CSVDGSRGYTDTQYF
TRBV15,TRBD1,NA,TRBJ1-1,TGTGCCACCAGCAGGGACAGGGTGGGCACTGAAGCTTTCTTT,CATSRDRVGTEAFF
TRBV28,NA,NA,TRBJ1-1,TGTGCCAGCAGTGGATTGACAGGCTTGAACACTGAAGCTTTCTTT,CASSGLTGLNTEAFF
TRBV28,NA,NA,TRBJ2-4,TGTGCCAGCAGTTTACGCCGAGCCAAAAACATTCAGTACTTC,CASSLRRAKNIQYF
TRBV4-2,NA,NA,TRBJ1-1,TGTGCCAGCAGCCAAGGGGGGCACACTGAAGCTTTCTTT,CASSQGGHTEAFF
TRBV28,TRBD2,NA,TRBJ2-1,TGTGCCAGCAGTTTGTTTAGCGGGGGTTACAATGAGCAGTTCTTC,CASSLFSGGYNEQFF
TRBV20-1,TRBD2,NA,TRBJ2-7,TGCAGTGCCACCTCGACTAGCGGGAGCTACGAGCAGTACTTC,CSATSTSGSYEQYF
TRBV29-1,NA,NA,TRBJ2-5,TGCAGCGTTGGGGGGGCTGGGGAGACCCAGTACTTC,CSVGGAGETQYF
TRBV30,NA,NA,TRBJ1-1,TGTGCCTGGACCCGCCCCGAGGACACTGAAGCTTTCTTT,CAWTRPEDTEAFF
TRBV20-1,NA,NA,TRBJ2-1,TGCAGTCCCCGGGGGAAGGGGACGGAACAGGAGCTATTCTTC,CSPRGKGTEQELFF
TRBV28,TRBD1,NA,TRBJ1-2,TGTGCCAGCACCTCTACAGGGGGAGACGGCTACACCTTC,CASTSTGGDGYTF
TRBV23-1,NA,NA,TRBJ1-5,TGCGCCAGCAGTCAACCGGGAGGGCCCCAGCATTTT,CASSQPGGPQHF
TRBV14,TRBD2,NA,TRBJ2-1,TGTGCCAGCAGGGGACTACCCAACAATGAGCAGTTCTTC,CASRGLPNNEQFF
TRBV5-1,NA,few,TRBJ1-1,TGCGCCAGCAGCTTGTGGGGTGAGGACACTGAAGCTTTCTTT,CASSLWGEDTEAFF
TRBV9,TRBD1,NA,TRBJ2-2,TGTGCCAGCAGCGTAGAGGGACAGGGGGGATCCGGGGAGCTGTTTTTT,CASSVEGQGGSGELFF
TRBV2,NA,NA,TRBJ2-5,TGTGCCAGCAGGAACAGGGCTGAGACCCAGTACTTC,CASRNRAETQYF
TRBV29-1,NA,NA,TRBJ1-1,TGCAGCGTTGAAGCGGAGCTCCCCATGGCTTTCTTT,CSVEAELPMAFF
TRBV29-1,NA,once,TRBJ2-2,TGCAGCGTTGAACCCCAGAACACCGGGGAGCTGTTTTTT,CSVEPQNTGELFF
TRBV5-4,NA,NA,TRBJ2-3,TGTGCCAGCAGCTTGGCCCTAACCGACGATACGCAGTATTTT,CASSLALTDDTQYF